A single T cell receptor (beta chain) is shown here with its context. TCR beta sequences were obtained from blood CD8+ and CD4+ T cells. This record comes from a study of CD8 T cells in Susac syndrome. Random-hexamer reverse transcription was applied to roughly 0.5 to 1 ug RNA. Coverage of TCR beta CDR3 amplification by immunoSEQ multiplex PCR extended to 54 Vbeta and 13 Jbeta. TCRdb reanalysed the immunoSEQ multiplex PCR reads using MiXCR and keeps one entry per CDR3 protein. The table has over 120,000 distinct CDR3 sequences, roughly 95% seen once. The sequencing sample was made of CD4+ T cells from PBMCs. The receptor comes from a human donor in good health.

This chain's CDR3 is CASSSGAVLYGYTF. CDR3 nucleotide sequence: TGTGCCAGCAGCTCGGGGGCGGTCTTATATGGCTACACCTTC. The rearrangement joins TRBV7-2 to TRBJ1-2; D is perhaps TRBD1 (6 bases). This CDR3 has 14 amino acids. Germline CDR1 is SGHTA and CDR2 is FQGNSA. The V gene lost 4 bases and the J gene lost 5 bases, with 14 bases spanning the gap. The full variable domain, in which reference TRBV7-2 and TRBJ1-2 provide the parts outside the CDR3, is GAGVSQSPSNKVTEKGKDVELRCDPISGHTALYWYRQSLGQGLEFLIYFQGNSAPDKSGLPSDRFSAERTGGSVSTLTIQRTQQEDSAVYLCASSSGAVLYGYTFGSGTRLTVV.